These 23 T cell receptor beta chains were all obtained from the same sample, sequenced in a study of T cells in Graves' hyperthyroidism and ophthalmopathy. The CDR3 regions of TCR beta were amplified from RNA transcripts. RT-PCR in the first round (using the HTBI primer set) targeted the TCR CDR3. Each CDR3 protein gets one entry after TCRdb re-called the multiplex PCR reads with MiXCR. Of a few hundred thousand distinct CDR3 sequences in the sample, about 12% were seen once. Sequencing was done on a sample of blood. These receptors originate from a woman under 30 with Graves' hyperthyroidism.

There are many counts of this clonotype. The V call is TRBV10-3, the J call TRBJ2-1, with TRBD2 identical over 7 bases. Germline V gene sequence: CDR1 ENHRY, CDR2 SYGVKD. V gave up 4 bases and J gave up 6 bases; unmatched junction bases: 6. The CDR3 runs to 14 residues. The CDR3 nucleotides are TGTGCCATCAGTGGGGGCGGGAGTAGCAATGAGCAGTTCTTC. Protein sequence: CAISGGGSSNEQFF.

This chain links TRBV20-1 with TRBJ2-7; D is possibly TRBD2 (5 bases). The CDR3 has 13 amino acids. In germline, CDR1 is DFQATT, CDR2 SNEGSKA (reference sequence). V lost 0 bases to trimming and J lost 3 bases, with 9 bases between them. The CDR3 DNA reads TGCAGTGCTAGAGATCTGGGGAGCTACGAGCAGTACTTC. Translating it yields CSARDLGSYEQYF.

Comment on this clonotype: It may be a read error: a sequence one base away is much more abundant. The chain recombines TRBV20-1 with TRBJ1-1, with 8 bases matching TRBD1. CDR3 length equals 14 residues. Germline V lookup: CDR1 DFQATT, CDR2 SNEGSKA (reference sequence). CDR3 protein: CGARNQGASAEAFF. The CDR3 DNA sequence: TGCGGTGCTAGAAATCAGGGGGCCTCGGCTGAAGCTTTCTTT.

There are many counts of this clonotype. V is TRBV28 and J is TRBJ1-5, with 10 bases aligning to TRBD1. Germline values: CDR1 MDHEN, CDR2 SYDVKM. CDR3 size: 21 residues. J lost 15 bases, V lost 5 bases, and 34 bases had no gene match. The CDR3: CASSNHDRGRRVALISPPGHF. CDR3 coding DNA: TGTGCCAGCAGTAACCACGACAGGGGGCGACGAGTTGCCCTCATCAGCCCGCCCGGGCATTTT.

There are a few counts of this clonotype. This chain uses TRBV6-1 with TRBJ1-2; a possible D gene is TRBD1 (6 bases). The V end was cut by 9 bases, the J end by 8 bases, with 22 bases between. The CDR3 is 14 amino acids. CDR1 and CDR2 from the germline V gene are MNHNS and SASEGT. The CDR3: CASFTSGTTGGYTF. DNA of the CDR3: TGTGCCAGTTTTACCAGCGGGACAACAGGAGGCTACACCTTC.

This clonotype has a handful of counts. The V and J genes are TRBV6-1 and TRBJ1-1, with 11 bases matching TRBD1. The CDR3 sequence is 16 residues long. Germline V gene data show CDR1 as MNHNS and CDR2 as SASEGT. The junction had 9 bases not matched to a gene; V was cut back by 5 bases and J by 4 bases. In DNA form, the CDR3 reads TGTGCCAGCAGTTATTCCGCCGGGACAGGGGGCACTGAAGCTTTCTTT. This gives the protein CASSYSAGTGGTEAFF.

This clonotype was found many times. The V gene is TRBV19, the J gene TRBJ2-1; TRBD2 agrees at 10 bases. This CDR3 spans 14 amino acids. Trimming at V came to 3 bases and at J to 8 bases, leaving 4 bases not matched to a gene. CDR1 LNHDA and CDR2 SQIVND come from the germline V gene (reference sequence). For the CDR3, the DNA is TGTGCCAGTAGTATTACTAGCGGGACATATGAGCAGTTCTTC. It translates to CASSITSGTYEQFF.

There are many counts of this clonotype. The chain joins TRBV28 to TRBJ2-7; 11 bases are a match to TRBD1. The length of the CDR3 is 12 residues. The germline gives CDR1 MDHEN, CDR2 SYDVKM. V shed 6 bases, J shed 6 bases, and the junction held 1 base outside the gene matches. The CDR3 region has the DNA TGTGCCAGCAGGGACAGGGGGCGCGAGCAGTACTTC. As protein: CASRDRGREQYF.

DNA of the CDR3: TGTGCCATCAGTGAGTCGAGCAATGAGCAGTTCTTC. This translates into CAISESSNEQFF. The chain employs TRBV10-3 and TRBJ2-1; D is undetermined. Germline V lookup: CDR1 ENHRY, CDR2 SYGVKD. Trimming left V 0 bases short and J 6 bases short, with 3 bases between. This CDR3 is 12 amino acids long.

This clonotype was detected only a few times. This sequence joins TRBV6-6 and TRBJ1-5; unclear D gene. Looked up from germline, CDR1 is MNHNY and CDR2 is SVGAGI (reference sequence). This CDR3 spans 13 amino acids. V shed 2 bases and J shed 2 bases, with 4 bases lying between them. The CDR3 sequence is CASSYAGNQPQHF. CDR3 coding DNA: TGTGCCAGCAGTTACGCAGGCAATCAGCCCCAGCATTTT.

The table lists this clonotype with many counts. The gene calls are TRBV6-1 and TRBJ2-3, with TRBD1 matching over 8 bases. Germline V gene sequence: CDR1 MNHNS, CDR2 SASEGT. With V trimmed by 5 bases and J by 2 bases, 3 bases remained unmatched. The CDR3 has 14 amino acids. The CDR3 reads CASSPTGATDTQYF. The CDR3 DNA reads TGTGCCAGCAGTCCGACAGGGGCCACAGATACGCAGTATTTT.

This clonotype was detected only a few times. This CDR3 reads CASRTTGTVNTEAFF. The CDR3 coding sequence is TGTGCCAGTAGAACGACAGGGACTGTGAACACTGAAGCTTTCTTT. The V call is TRBV19, the J call TRBJ1-1; TRBD1 matches 7 bases. CDR3 length: 15 amino acids. After removal of 6 bases from V and 0 bases from J, the junction contained 7 bases not matched to a gene. Germline CDR1 LNHDA, CDR2 SQIVND (reference sequence).

This clonotype was seen at least ten times. The genes are TRBV27 and TRBJ2-7, with 10 positions matching TRBD1. The CDR3 is made up of 12 amino acids. V shed 6 bases, J shed 5 bases, and the junction held 1 base outside the gene matches. Germline V gene sequence: CDR1 MNHEY, CDR2 SMNVEV (reference sequence). The CDR3 DNA reads as TGTGCCAGCAGGACAGGGGGCGACGAGCAGTACTTC. Encoded protein: CASRTGGDEQYF.

CDR3 amino acids: CASGLSRGSGRLRAYNEQFF. In DNA form, the CDR3 reads TGTGCTAGTGGTTTGTCGCGGGGGAGCGGGAGGCTCCGGGCTTACAATGAGCAGTTCTTC. The chain employs TRBV12-5 and TRBJ2-1; 9 nucleotides match TRBD2. This CDR3 is 20 amino acids long. Germline V lookup: CDR1 LGHNT, CDR2 FRNRAP. V gave up 2 bases and J gave up 4 bases; unmatched junction bases: 18.

This clonotype showed up many times. The chain joins TRBV28 to TRBJ2-7, with 9 positions matching TRBD1. Germline assignment: CDR1 MDHEN and CDR2 SYDVKM. The CDR3 is made up of 15 amino acids. J gave up 5 bases and V 4 bases, and 9 bases lay outside the gene matches. CDR3: CASSSTGGGGHEQYF. In DNA, the CDR3 is TGTGCCAGCAGTTCCACAGGGGGCGGGGGCCACGAGCAGTACTTC.

This clonotype occurred many times. V gene TRBV6-4 combines with J gene TRBJ2-2; 7 positions agree with TRBD2. This CDR3 spans 15 amino acids. In germline, CDR1 is MRHNA, CDR2 SNTAGT. V trimming: 11 bases; J trimming: 0 bases; junction bases outside the gene matches: 9. The CDR3 DNA reads TGTGCCTCTTCACGGGAGGCTTCGAACACCGGGGAGCTGTTTTTT. This codes for CASSREASNTGELFF.

This clonotype was recorded a few times. V is TRBV7-2 and J is TRBJ2-7; D might be TRBD1 or TRBD2, each matching 5 bases. Germline CDR1 SGHTA, CDR2 FQGNSA. With 3 bases removed from V and 2 bases from J, the gap between germline ends came to 11 bases. The CDR3 is 14 amino acids. CDR3 residues: CASSFGTPPYEQYF. The CDR3, as DNA: TGTGCCAGCAGCTTCGGGACGCCACCCTACGAGCAGTACTTC.

J is TRBJ1-2 and V is TRBV6-2 or TRBV6-3; 9 positions agree with TRBD1. V trimming: 2 bases; J trimming: 1 base; junction bases outside the gene matches: 8. This CDR3 spans 17 amino acids. Germline CDR1 is MNHEY and CDR2 is SVGEGT. CDR3 bases: TGTGCCAGCAGTTACCCCGCCTGGACAGGGGTTAACTATGGCTACACCTTC. It codes for CASSYPAWTGVNYGYTF.

This clonotype was detected ten times or more. CDR3 nucleotide sequence: TGTGCCAGCAGTTTAACCGTTAACTATGGCTACACCTTC. Amino acid sequence: CASSLTVNYGYTF. J is TRBJ1-2 and V is TRBV28; D is unclear. Trimming took 2 bases from V and 1 from J, leaving 5 bases between them. Germline CDR1 and CDR2: MDHEN and SYDVKM. The CDR3 runs to 13 residues.

The sample holds many counts of this clonotype. The chain recombines TRBV28 with TRBJ1-2; 10 bases fit TRBD1. There are 15 residues in the CDR3. J gave up 4 bases and V 5 bases, and 7 bases lay outside the gene matches. Germline CDR1 and CDR2: MDHEN and SYDVKM. CDR3 nucleotide sequence: TGTGCCAGCAGTCCCAGGACAGGGGGAATCTATGGCTACACCTTC. This codes for CASSPRTGGIYGYTF.

This clonotype was detected ten times or more. V is TRBV7-6 and J is TRBJ2-1; D not resolved. Germline assignment: CDR1 SGHVS and CDR2 FNYEAQ. There are 15 residues in the CDR3. Trimming took 4 bases from V and 0 from J, leaving 10 bases between them. CDR3 nucleotide sequence: TGTGCCAGCAGCTCCAGATTCGGCTCCTACAATGAGCAGTTCTTC. Its translation: CASSSRFGSYNEQFF.

This clonotype was detected many times. The chain has TRBV7-9 and TRBJ1-2; no clear D gene. Between the trimmed V and J ends, which lost 2 bases and 6 bases, there was a span of 13 bases. This CDR3 spans 14 amino acids. Germline-derived CDR1 and CDR2 are SEHNR and FQNEAQ (reference sequence). The CDR3 DNA is TGTGCCAGCAGCTTACCCTTAGCCCGAGATGGCTACACCTTC. It is translated as CASSLPLARDGYTF.

In its sample, this clonotype was seen a few times. V and J are TRBV5-6 and TRBJ1-1; no clear D gene. The V end lost 3 bases, the J end lost 7 bases, and 10 bases lay between the germline ends. Germline assignment: CDR1 SGHDT and CDR2 YYEEEE. The CDR3 has 12 residues. DNA for the CDR3: TGTGCCAGCAGCTGGGGTTTGAGTGAAGCTTTCTTT. Translated: CASSWGLSEAFF.